This T cell receptor beta chain was recovered during a study of T cells after yellow fever vaccination. At the level of the study: Low-cell-number fractions were prepared with SMART-Seq v4 Ultra Low Input.

CDR1 and CDR2 from the germline V gene are MGHRA and YSYEKL. CDR3 length: 17 residues. The V segment lost 2 bases and the J segment 8 bases; nucleotides outside the gene matches: 13. UMIs and a universal primer site were added when TCR cDNA was made by 5'RACE template switching. Via MiXCR, TCRdb re-called the 5' RACE reads, giving one row per CDR3 protein. The sample has a few hundred thousand distinct CDR3 sequences; roughly 12% are singletons. The gene calls are TRBV4-1 and TRBJ1-4; TRBD1 agrees at 8 bases. The sample here was PBMCs, taken on the day of the first yellow fever vaccination. The sequence was collected from a young man who received the YFV17D yellow fever vaccine. CDR3 in amino acids: CASSQPVQGVRREKLFF. CDR3 in DNA: TGCGCCAGCAGCCAACCTGTACAGGGGGTCCGTCGGGAAAAACTGTTTTTT.